The entry below gives a single T cell receptor (beta chain) sequence along with its context. This record comes from a study of blood T cell repertoires in COVID-19. Study-level information: From T cells, B-cell-depleted T cells, or PBMCs came the material, which was cDNA or gDNA.

The CDR3 consists of 17 residues. Unmatched junction bases numbered 9, after V lost 0 bases and J lost 4 bases. The V gene's germline CDR1 is LGHNA and CDR2 YSLEER. Generated by immunoSEQ multiplex PCR, the TCRdb table keeps only in-frame clones and is missing some. The repertoire includes 150,000 or so clones, around 80% of them detected once, and 8.4% sits in the top ten. The clonotype originates from a woman in her 70s with acute or convalescent COVID-19. Sequenced sample: peripheral blood. The V call is TRBV4-3, the J call TRBJ2-3; 8 bases match TRBD2. The CDR3, as DNA: TGCGCCAGCAGCCAAGATAAGCTAGCGGGCGGCGCAGATACGCAGTATTTT. It yields the protein CASSQDKLAGGADTQYF.